This T cell receptor (beta chain) was recovered during a study of STAT5B mutations in CD4+ large granular lymphocyte leukemia. Study in general: Healthy donors showed HLA-associated enrichment of the CDR3 'QG' motif.

This was a survey-level run. Per the original data handling: Productive clonotypes were detectable down to 2.59 x 10-5 frequency. The protocol was immunoSEQ multiplex PCR, while the TCRdb copy is restricted to in-frame clones and leaves out a portion. V and J calls and clone size are given by that table; D and trimming were obtained from the DNA. Seen here are fewer than 40,000 clones, about 81% observed once, and the top ten hold 2.5% to 3%. Of note for this clone: The antigen remains unidentified.

Overall study findings and caveats: Patient CD4-sorted repertoires looked more clonal than healthy CD4+ repertoires, even without putative leukemic clones.

Trimming stripped 4 bases from V and 10 bases from J, with 17 bases between. The CDR3 has 15 residues. Per the germline V gene, CDR1 is MDHEN and CDR2 is SYDVKM. The genes are TRBV28 and TRBJ1-6, with D uncertain. Sequencing was carried out using CD4+ T cells from blood buffy coats. The sequence came from a human donor in good health. Here the CDR3 DNA reads TGTGCCAGCAGTTCTCCAGAAGGGTCTGTATCACCCCTCCACTTT. Translation: CASSSPEGSVSPLHF.